The T cell receptor (beta chain) described here comes from a study of control samples from healthy donors and cancer patients. This CDR3 spans 14 amino acids. The V gene's germline CDR1 is KGHSH and CDR2 LQKENI. Trimming cost V 3 bases and J 0 bases, with 8 bases left between them. Sequencing was performed with immunoSEQ multiplex PCR; in TCRdb, only in-frame clones are kept and a portion is missing. Of 100,000 to 150,000 clones in the sample, roughly 84% were seen once. The sample taken for sequencing was blood. This chain joins TRBV18 and TRBJ1-2; maybe TRBD1 (5 bases). The receptor's source is a man aged 18 to 30 in good health. CDR3 protein: CASSPAGTNYGYTF. The CDR3 DNA follows: TGTGCCAGCTCACCTGCAGGGACTAACTATGGCTACACCTTC.